This record looks at one T cell receptor (beta chain) sequence and its context. What it binds is unknown. This sample stems from a study of CD8+ T cells in alopecia areata. Findings of the study overall: Scalp samples also contribute reads from the resident alphabeta T cells found in normal skin. Expanded CD8+ clones among the top 100, and scalp clonality, were significantly decreased by tofacitinib.

cDNA prepared by RNA extraction and subsequent reverse transcription served as the template for sequencing. Repertoires were generated with immunoSEQ multiplex PCR, while TCRdb's copy carries only in-frame clones and drops some. The sample has over 150,000 clones, about 60% seen once. Regarding treatment: oral pan-JAK inhibitor, 5-10 mg twice daily. Lesional scalp punch biopsies and peripheral blood were collected from alopecia areata patients. Sorted populations comprised CD4+ and CD8+ T cells obtained from PBMCs. This CDR3 region has 16 residues. The J segment lost 4 bases and the V segment lost 2 bases, leaving 5 bases of the junction unmatched. The germline CDR1 and CDR2 sequences are MNHEY and SVGAGI.

V gene TRBV6-5 combines with J gene TRBJ2-1; 10 nucleotides line up with TRBD1. The specimen was CD4+ T cells sorted from blood, collected at week 24, from a patient treated with tofacitinib. This receptor was obtained from a human donor with alopecia areata. CDR3 bases: TGTGCCAGCAGTTACGGGGGGACAGGGGTATACAATGAGCAGTTCTTC. As protein: CASSYGGTGVYNEQFF.